The source of this T cell receptor beta chain is a study of Ad26.COV2.S vaccination and SARS-CoV-2 variants (dated by TCRdb to the early 2020s). Concerning the study at large: Donors in the vaccine arm were drawn from COV1001, a phase I-IIa trial of Ad26.COV2.S in healthy adults that was multicentre, randomized, double-blind and placebo-controlled. Ad26.COV2.S was given intramuscularly at 5x10^10 or 1x10^11 viral particles, as a single shot or as two shots 56 days apart. TCRbeta repertoire sequencing was used to assess the specificity and breadth of SARS-CoV-2-reactive T cell receptors after Ad26.COV2.S vaccination. A total of around 32 samples were included in the TCR-sequenced set, comprising around 19 Ad26.COV2.S vaccine recipients, 5 placebo recipients and 8 SARS-CoV-2 convalescent individuals. Participants in the trial were split at random into five groups of five each, receiving low-dose or high-dose Ad26.COV2.S once or twice, or else placebo on both occasions. Throughout the experiments and outcome assessment, investigators stayed blinded to trial group allocation. What the authors observed across the whole study: After vaccination, spike-specific CD8+ and CD4+ T cell responses were reported to show substantial breadth. Comparable non-spike TCR breadth was observed between vaccine and placebo recipients, consistent with only spike being contained in the vaccine. Comparing responses between vaccine doses or regimens was not something the study was powered to do. Spike-specific TCR breadth was higher in Ad26.COV2.S recipients than in placebo recipients (P = 0.0014). The authors noted that the TCR breadth and depth analyses may have underestimated total T cell responses.

The meaning of the sample's treatment or condition label: about 20 received Ad26.COV2.S at low or high dose, single or two shots; roughly five received placebo; per-sample allocation not given. Repertoires of vaccine and placebo recipients were sequenced from samples taken on day 63 after the first injection. In Cohort 1b, 25 adults aged 18-55 years were enrolled at a single site in Boston, USA, between 29 July and 7 August 2020. Ad26.COV2.S consisted of a replication-incompetent adenovirus type 26 vector by which a prefusion-stabilized SARS-CoV-2 spike protein from the original Wuhan strain was expressed. At the junction V is shortened by 6 bases and J by 4 bases, with 10 bases in between. From the cysteine through the phenylalanine, the CDR3 covers 13 amino acids. Only the CDR3 part of the read is kept: 39 bases, read in frame from the first base. For this clone: The antigen it binds to is not known. No per-base quality is available; no much larger clone lies one base away.

The immunoSEQ Assay was the method used to sequence TCRbeta CDR3 regions. After extraction, genomic DNA underwent amplification by bias-controlled multiplex PCR, followed by high-throughput sequencing. The original methods were these. To quantify the absolute abundance of each unique TCRbeta CDR3 region, sequences were collapsed and filtered. T cell fraction was estimated by normalization of TCRbeta template counts to usable DNA, with usable DNA being measured through amplification of reference genes present in all nucleated cells. Repertoire TCRs were annotated as SARS-CoV-2-specific by exact matching of V gene, CDR3 amino acid sequence and J gene to a known reactive TCR set. The reference SARS-CoV-2 TCR set was obtained from MIRA and was filtered for enrichment in COVID-19-positive ImmuneCODE repertoires, whereby public or cross-reactive TCRs were removed. Using the MIRA antigens, annotated TCRs were further analysed by specific ORF or by position within an ORF. Depth was the summed frequency of annotated unique rearrangements, while breadth was defined as annotated unique rearrangements over total unique productive rearrangements. Two-sided Wilcoxon rank-sum tests were applied when comparing TCR breadth between groups. TCRdb limited this immuneACCESS table to in-frame rearrangements with V and J called. A share of clones is missing; checked studies link under half to unresolved V genes, and the rest is unexplained. Clone size and V and J calls were adopted from that table, with D and trimming inferred from the DNA. This sample holds approximately 500,000 clones; approximately 90% were observed only once. The top ten clonotypes cover 9.5% to 15% of the sample.

The sequencing here drew on peripheral blood, taken in a trial of Ad26.COV2.S vaccine versus placebo. Rearrangement joined TRBV12-3 or TRBV12-4 to TRBJ1-3; the D gene is not confidently resolved. The source is a person aged 18-60 years who received the Ad26.COV2.S COVID-19 vaccine or a placebo. The DNA is as follows: TGTGCCAGCAGCGCGCGAGCGGGAAACACCATATATTTT. Its coded protein is CASSARAGNTIYF.